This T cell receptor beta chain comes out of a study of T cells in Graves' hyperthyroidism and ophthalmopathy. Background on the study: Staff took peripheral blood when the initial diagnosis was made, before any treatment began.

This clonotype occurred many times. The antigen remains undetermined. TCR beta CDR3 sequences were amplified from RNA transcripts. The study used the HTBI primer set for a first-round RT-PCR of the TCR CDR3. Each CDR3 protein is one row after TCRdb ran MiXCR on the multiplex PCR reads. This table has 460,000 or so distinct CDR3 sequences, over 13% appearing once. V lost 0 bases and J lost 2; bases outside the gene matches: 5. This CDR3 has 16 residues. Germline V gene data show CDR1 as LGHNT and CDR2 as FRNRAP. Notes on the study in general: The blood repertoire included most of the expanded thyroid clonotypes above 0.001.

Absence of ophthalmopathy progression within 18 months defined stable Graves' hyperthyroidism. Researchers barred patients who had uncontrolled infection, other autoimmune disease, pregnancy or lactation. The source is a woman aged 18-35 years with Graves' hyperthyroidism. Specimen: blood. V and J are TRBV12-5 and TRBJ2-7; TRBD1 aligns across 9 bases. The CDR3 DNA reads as TGTGCTAGTGGTTTGGTACGGACAGGGGAGGCCTACGAGCAGTACGTC. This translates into CASGLVRTGEAYEQYV.